Described below is a single TCR beta chain sequence and its context. Its antigen is currently unknown. Other nucleotide sequences in the sample specify the same CDR3. Each donor was healthy, and each was a bone marrow donor. The data originate from a study of cytomegalovirus exposure and HLA in healthy donors. CDR3 length: 15 residues. Trimming pared 1 base from V and 1 base from J, leaving 10 bases between. CDR1 SEHNR and CDR2 FQNEAQ come from the germline V gene (reference sequence). Study observations and caveats: According to a later analysis, donors in an Asian-associated ancestry cluster reportedly had fewer N-insertions than the roughly 640-donor mean. Later analysis revealed greater clonal expansion in HLA-associated TCR beta chains than in equally common others. Being indistinguishable, some V segments were excluded, TRBV6-2 and TRBV6-3 among them.

The PCR employed 60 Vbeta primers together with 13 Jbeta primers. This table comes from immunoSEQ multiplex PCR, and its TCRdb copy is limited to in-frame clones, with some not included. The repertoire holds under 200,000 clones, with around 80% as singletons. Input material: PBMCs. The chain couples TRBV7-9 to TRBJ1-1; D unclear. The origin of this receptor is a woman between 35 and 50 years old in good health and CMV-seronegative. The CDR3 sequence is CASSLGAGPNTEAFF. Here the CDR3 DNA reads TGTGCCAGCAGCTTAGGCGCAGGTCCGAACACTGAAGCTTTCTTT.